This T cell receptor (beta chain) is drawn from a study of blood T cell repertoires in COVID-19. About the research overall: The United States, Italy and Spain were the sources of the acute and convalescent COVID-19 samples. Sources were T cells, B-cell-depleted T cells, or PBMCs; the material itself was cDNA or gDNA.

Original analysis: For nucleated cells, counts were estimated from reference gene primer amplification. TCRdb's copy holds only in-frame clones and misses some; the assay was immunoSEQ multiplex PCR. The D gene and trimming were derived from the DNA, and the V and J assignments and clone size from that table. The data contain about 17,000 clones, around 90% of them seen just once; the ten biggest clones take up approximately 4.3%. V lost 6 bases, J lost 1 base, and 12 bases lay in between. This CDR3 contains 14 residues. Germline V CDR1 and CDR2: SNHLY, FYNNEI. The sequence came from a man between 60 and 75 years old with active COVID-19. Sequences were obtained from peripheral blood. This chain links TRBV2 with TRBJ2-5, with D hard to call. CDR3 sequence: CASSHDTVQETQYF. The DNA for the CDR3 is TGTGCCAGCAGCCACGACACCGTCCAAGAGACCCAGTACTTC.